This TCR beta chain was obtained from a study of blood T cell repertoires in COVID-19. On the study more broadly: Both acute and convalescent COVID-19 samples were obtained from the United States, Italy and Spain. T cells, B-cell-depleted T cells, or PBMCs provided the cDNA or gDNA that served as material.

The table came from immunoSEQ multiplex PCR; TCRdb's copy has only in-frame clones and leaves some out. The data hold about 210,000 clones, with around 84% observed a single time. The J segment lost 4 bases and the V segment lost 1 base, leaving 11 bases of the junction unmatched. The CDR3 length is 16 residues. Germline V gene lookup returns CDR1 SGHDT and CDR2 YYEEEE. No more than 2 weeks before study entry, exposed participants had met a case of COVID-19. The chain employs TRBV5-6 and TRBJ2-7, with 7 positions matching TRBD2. The receptor was isolated from a woman younger than 45 who had been exposed to COVID-19. The sample was PBMCs or T cells enriched from blood (not recorded which). CDR3: CASSLPGGGRGYEQYF. CDR3 nucleotides: TGTGCCAGCAGCTTGCCTGGGGGAGGGAGAGGGTACGAGCAGTACTTC.